This T cell receptor (beta chain) was captured by sequencing in a study of cytomegalovirus exposure and HLA in healthy donors. Notes on the study in general: Cytomegalovirus association was assigned to more than 150 TCR beta chains. An analysis that was carried out later associated about 17,000 TCR beta sequences with HLA alleles at 0.05 false discovery rate.

Trimming removed 3 bases from V and 2 bases from J, with 4 bases in between. CDR3 length: 11 amino acids. Germline CDR1 and CDR2: GTSNPN and SVGIG (reference sequence). Concerning this clone itself: As yet, its antigen is unknown.

PCR involved 60 Vbeta and 13 Jbeta primers. The repertoire was sequenced with immunoSEQ multiplex PCR; TCRdb's copy has only in-frame clones and lacks some. Altogether fewer than 110,000 clones are present, approximately 80% being singletons, with the ten largest covering roughly 4.2%. The receptor comes from a male donor in good health and CMV-seronegative. V is TRBV30 and J is TRBJ2-5; D call uncertain. The sequenced material came from PBMCs. This CDR3 is CAWRQQETQYF. In DNA, the CDR3 is TGTGCCTGGAGACAGCAAGAGACCCAGTACTTC.